A selection of T cell receptor beta chains follows, all from one sample in a study of blood T cells in healthy people across ages. MiXCR, applied by TCRdb to the 5' RACE reads, yields one record per CDR3 protein. The table has a few hundred thousand distinct CDR3 sequences, approximately 51% seen once. Sequenced material: blood. All receptors derive from a man between 60 and 75 years old in good health. The CDR3 runs from the conserved cysteine through the conserved F or W. The D gene is left open where the match is weak. Some rows mark clone size as missing; the rest say once, few, many or name a class of expanded clone.

CDR3	DNA	V	J	D	size
CASKGNRRYEQYF	TGTGCCAGCAAGGGGAACAGGCGCTACGAGCAGTACTTC	TRBV2	TRBJ2-7	-	-
CASSSSGTQYF	-	TRBV6-5	TRBJ2-5	-	-
CASTTLMGFKNIQYF	TGTGCCAGCACCACTCTCATGGGCTTCAAAAACATTCAGTACTTC	TRBV2	TRBJ2-4	-	few
CAWSVGSLRPETQYF	TGTGCCTGGAGTGTGGGGTCTCTCCGCCCGGAGACCCAGTACTTC	TRBV30	TRBJ2-5	-	-
CARGTSGRCCYNEQFF	TGCGCCAGAGGGACTAGCGGGAGATGCTGCTACAATGAGCAGTTCTTC	TRBV5-1	TRBJ2-1	TRBD2	-
CASARVGEQYF	TGTGCCAGCGCGCGTGTCGGCGAGCAGTACTTC	TRBV28	TRBJ2-7	-	-
CAWSAYTGAYF	TGTGCCTGGAGTGCCTATACGGGGGCGTACTTC	TRBV30	TRBJ2-5	-	many
CASSPDPLAGVTGELFF	TGTGCCAGCAGCCCGGACCCCCTAGCGGGAGTCACCGGGGAGCTGTTTTTT	TRBV5-4	TRBJ2-2	TRBD2	-
CASSLARDNQPQHF	TGTGCCAGCAGCTTAGCTAGGGATAATCAGCCCCAGCATTTT	TRBV11-3	TRBJ1-5	-	-
CAISGNTSCEQYF	TGTGCCATCAGTGGTAACACTTCCTGCGAGCAGTACTTC	TRBV10-3	TRBJ2-7	-	-
CASSGALDTQYF	TGTGCCAGCAGTGGGGCATTAGATACGCAGTATTTT	TRBV6-6	TRBJ2-3	-	-
CASRESGPNTGELFF	TGTGCCAGCAGGGAAAGCGGCCCAAACACCGGGGAGCTGTTTTTT	TRBV28	TRBJ2-2	-	-
CASRVLTGPTNEQFF	TGTGCCAGCAGGGTCTTAACGGGACCCACCAATGAGCAGTTCTTC	TRBV12-3/TRBV12-4	TRBJ2-1	-	once
CSATGQPNYGYTF	TGCAGTGCTACCGGGCAACCTAACTATGGCTACACCTTC	TRBV20-1	TRBJ1-2	-	-
CATQNYYEQFF	TGTGCCACCCAGAATTACTACGAGCAGTTCTTC	TRBV6-1	TRBJ2-1	-	-
CASRDKNEQFF	TGTGCCAGCCGGGACAAGAATGAGCAGTTCTTC	TRBV6-2/TRBV6-3	TRBJ2-1	-	-
CAGSPDRGGNSPLHF	TGTGCCGGCAGCCCCGACAGGGGAGGGAATTCACCCCTCCACTTT	TRBV3-1	TRBJ1-6	TRBD1	-
CASSSWTSVPYNEQFF	TGTGCCAGCAGTTCGTGGACTAGCGTCCCCTACAATGAGCAGTTCTTC	TRBV28	TRBJ2-1	TRBD2	-
CASSGGTVAGYTF	TGTGCCAGCAGTGGCGGGACAGTAGCTGGCTACACCTTC	TRBV2	TRBJ1-2	TRBD1	-
CASSQSGTGGEKLFF	TGTGCCAGCAGCCAATCGGGGACAGGGGGCGAAAAACTGTTTTTT	TRBV16	TRBJ1-4	TRBD1	-
CASKREGLLDTQYF	TGTGCCAGCAAGCGGGAGGGACTCCTAGATACGCAGTATTTT	TRBV2	TRBJ2-3	TRBD2	few
CASSMERAGNGYTF	TGTGCCAGCTCAATGGAGCGTGCAGGGAATGGCTACACCTTC	TRBV18	TRBJ1-2	-	few